Listed below are T cell receptor beta chains from one sample, sequenced in a study of T cell responses to AZD1222 COVID-19 vaccine. Produced via immunoSEQ multiplex PCR; TCRdb's table is partial and in-frame only. The sample lists around 100,000 clones; around 94% were seen once. Sequencing was performed on peripheral blood, taken on day 0 of AZD1222 vaccination. The origin of the receptors is an adult in good health. The CDR3 runs from the conserved cysteine through the conserved F or W. The order of the fields is J gene, D gene, V gene, clone size, CDR3 protein, CDR3 DNA. D genes are given only for firm matches. Not every row has a clone size; where given, it reads once, few, many or a size class.

TRBJ1-6,.,TRBV5-4,.,CASTPGGRQANNSPLHF,TGTGCCAGCACCCCTGGAGGGAGGCAGGCTAATAATTCACCCCTCCACTTT
TRBJ1-3,.,TRBV28,few,CASTGTPSSGNTIYF,TGTGCCAGCACCGGAACACCTTCCTCTGGAAACACCATATATTTT
TRBJ1-2,.,TRBV14,.,CASSQEMQNLDGYTF,TGTGCCAGCAGCCAAGAAATGCAAAATCTCGATGGCTACACCTTC
TRBJ2-3,TRBD2,TRBV10-3,few,CAISEWSGGGDTQYF,TGTGCCATCAGTGAGTGGAGCGGGGGGGGAGATACGCAGTATTTT
TRBJ2-5,.,TRBV6-5,.,CASSVGGAQETQYF,TGTGCCAGCAGCGTAGGCGGGGCCCAAGAGACCCAGTACTTC
TRBJ1-5,TRBD1,TRBV19,.,CASSIARGGQPQHF,TGTGCCAGTAGTATAGCCAGGGGGGGTCAGCCCCAGCATTTT
TRBJ1-5,.,TRBV10-3,.,CAISPGGRGGSVGNQPQHF,TGTGCCATCAGCCCCGGGGGGAGGGGCGGCTCGGTGGGCAATCAGCCCCAGCATTTT
TRBJ1-1,.,TRBV12-3/TRBV12-4,.,CASSFGRATEAFF,TGTGCCAGCAGTTTCGGTCGGGCGACTGAAGCTTTCTTT
TRBJ2-7,.,TRBV20-1,once,CSARGLAAQYF,TGCAGTGCTAGAGGACTGGCAGCTCAGTACTTC
TRBJ2-7,TRBD1,TRBV27,.,CAQGGVYEQYF,TGTGCCCAAGGGGGCGTTTACGAGCAGTACTTC
TRBJ2-7,.,TRBV5-1,.,CASSLSSNRGYEQYF,TGCGCCAGCAGCTTGAGCTCTAACCGAGGATACGAGCAGTACTTC
TRBJ1-1,.,TRBV27,.,CASSSTGLNTEAFF,TGTGCCAGCAGTTCTACAGGACTGAACACTGAAGCTTTCTTT
TRBJ2-5,.,TRBV5-1,once,CASSSGTFKETQYF,TGCGCCAGCAGCTCCGGGACTTTTAAAGAGACCCAGTACTTC
TRBJ2-7,TRBD2,TRBV7-9,.,CASGRDKHYEQYF,TGTGCCAGCGGGAGGGATAAGCACTACGAGCAGTACTTC
TRBJ2-3,.,TRBV5-4,few,CASSLGGTDTQYF,TGTGCCAGCAGCTTGGGGGGGACAGATACGCAGTATTTT
TRBJ2-7,TRBD2,TRBV5-1,.,CASSSRLAGSHEQYF,TGCGCCAGCAGCTCAAGACTAGCGGGATCCCACGAGCAGTACTTC
TRBJ1-1,.,TRBV28,.,CASSQENTEAFF,TGTGCCAGCAGTCAGGAGAACACTGAAGCTTTCTTT
TRBJ1-1,.,TRBV7-8,.,CASSSWTLNTEAFF,TGTGCCAGCAGCTCCTGGACACTGAACACTGAAGCTTTCTTT
TRBJ1-2,.,TRBV27,.,CASSSLRGNGYTF,TGTGCCAGCAGTTCGTTGAGGGGAAACGGCTACACCTTC
TRBJ2-1,TRBD1,TRBV7-9,.,CASSYKTQGDEQFF,TGTGCCAGCAGCTATAAAACACAGGGGGATGAGCAGTTCTTC
TRBJ1-5,.,TRBV7-2,few,CASMGQPNQPQHF,TGTGCCAGCATGGGACAACCGAATCAGCCCCAGCATTTT
TRBJ2-5,.,TRBV28,.,CASSFRGIGTQYF,TGTGCCAGCAGTTTCAGGGGTATTGGGACCCAGTACTTC
TRBJ2-1,TRBD2,TRBV27,once,CASNPAGVSEQFF,TGTGCCAGCAATCCAGCGGGAGTGAGTGAGCAGTTCTTC